This entry concerns a single TCR beta chain. The record originates from a study of CD8 T cells in Susac syndrome. Background on the study: When blood was drawn, the patients with Susac syndrome were therapy-naive, on corticosteroids, or on intravenous immunoglobulin alone.

Random hexamers were used to reverse transcribe the RNA input (roughly 0.5 to 1 ug). TCRdb ran MiXCR on the immunoSEQ multiplex PCR reads and lists one entry per CDR3 protein. This table has under 95,000 distinct CDR3 sequences, roughly 94% appearing once. The CDR3 consists of 13 residues. Trimming shortened V by 1 base and J by 7 bases, and 8 bases separated the two germline ends. CDR1 SGHAT and CDR2 FQNNGV come from the germline V gene. The rearrangement uses TRBV11-2 and TRBJ1-3, with D unresolved. Sequencing was done on a sample of CD8+ T cells from PBMCs. The clonotype originates from a human donor with Susac syndrome. The CDR3 sequence: CASSLGSWNTIYF. The CDR3 DNA is TGTGCCAGCAGCTTAGGGTCGTGGAACACCATATATTTT.